This T cell receptor (beta chain) is from a study of blood T cell repertoires in COVID-19. Study overall: Sample material is recorded as cDNA or gDNA derived from T cells, B-cell-depleted T cells, or PBMCs.

The CDR3 totals 13 residues. V shed 1 base and J shed 9 bases, with 13 bases lying between them. The data were produced by immunoSEQ multiplex PCR, yet TCRdb's version contains in-frame clones alone and is incomplete. Of roughly 250,000 clones listed, 70% to 90% are singletons. The sequencing sample was made of peripheral blood. The rearrangement joins TRBV12-3 or TRBV12-4 to TRBJ2-7, with D possibly being TRBD2 (6 bases). The receptor was isolated from a woman in her twenties or thirties with COVID-19, enrolled during active disease. Here the CDR3 DNA reads TGTGCCAGCAGTTTAGGGACACGGCGGGGGCAGTACTTC. Its protein product is CASSLGTRRGQYF.